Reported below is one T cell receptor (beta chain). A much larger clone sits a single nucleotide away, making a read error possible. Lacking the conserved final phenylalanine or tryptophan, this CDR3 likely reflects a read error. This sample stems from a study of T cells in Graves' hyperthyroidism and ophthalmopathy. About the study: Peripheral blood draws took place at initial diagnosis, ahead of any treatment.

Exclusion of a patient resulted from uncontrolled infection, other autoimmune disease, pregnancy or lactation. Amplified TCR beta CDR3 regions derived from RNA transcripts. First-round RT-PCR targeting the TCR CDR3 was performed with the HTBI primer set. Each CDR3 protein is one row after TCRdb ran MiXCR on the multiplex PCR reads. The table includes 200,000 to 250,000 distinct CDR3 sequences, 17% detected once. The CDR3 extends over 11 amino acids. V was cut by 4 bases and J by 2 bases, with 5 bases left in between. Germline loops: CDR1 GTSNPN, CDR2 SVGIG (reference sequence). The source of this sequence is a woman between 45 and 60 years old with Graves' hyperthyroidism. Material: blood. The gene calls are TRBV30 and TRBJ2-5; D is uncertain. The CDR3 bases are TGTGCCTGGACAGAGCAAGAGACCCAGTACCTC. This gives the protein CAWTEQETQYL.